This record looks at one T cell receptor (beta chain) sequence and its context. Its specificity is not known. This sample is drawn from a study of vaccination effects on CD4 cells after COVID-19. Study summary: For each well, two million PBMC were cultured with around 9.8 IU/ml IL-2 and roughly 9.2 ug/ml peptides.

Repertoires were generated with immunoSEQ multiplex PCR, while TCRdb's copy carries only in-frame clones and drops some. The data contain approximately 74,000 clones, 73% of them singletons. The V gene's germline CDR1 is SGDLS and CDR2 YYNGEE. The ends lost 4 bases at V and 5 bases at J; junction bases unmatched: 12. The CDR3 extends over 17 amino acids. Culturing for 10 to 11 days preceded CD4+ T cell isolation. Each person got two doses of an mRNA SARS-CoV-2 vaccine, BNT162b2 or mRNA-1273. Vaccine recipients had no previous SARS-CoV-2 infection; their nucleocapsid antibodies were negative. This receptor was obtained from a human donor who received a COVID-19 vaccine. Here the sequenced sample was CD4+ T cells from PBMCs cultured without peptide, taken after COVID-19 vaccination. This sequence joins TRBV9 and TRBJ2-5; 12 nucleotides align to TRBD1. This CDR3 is CASSLNPGTGGAETQYF. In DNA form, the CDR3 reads TGTGCCAGCAGCTTAAATCCCGGGACAGGGGGCGCGGAGACCCAGTACTTC. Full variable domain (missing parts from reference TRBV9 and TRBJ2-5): DSGVTQTPKHLITATGQRVTLRCSPRSGDLSVYWYQQSLDQGLQFLIQYYNGEERAKGNILERFSAQQFPDLHSELNLSSLELGDSALYFCASSLNPGTGGAETQYFGPGTRLLVL.